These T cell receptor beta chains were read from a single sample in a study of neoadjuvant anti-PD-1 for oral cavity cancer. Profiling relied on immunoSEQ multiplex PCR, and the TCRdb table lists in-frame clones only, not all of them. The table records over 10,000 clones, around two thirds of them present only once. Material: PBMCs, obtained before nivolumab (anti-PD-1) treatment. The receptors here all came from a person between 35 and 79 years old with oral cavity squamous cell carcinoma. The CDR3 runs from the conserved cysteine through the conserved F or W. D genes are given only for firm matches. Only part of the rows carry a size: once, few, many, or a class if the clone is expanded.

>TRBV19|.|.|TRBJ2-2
CASSIGARNTGELFF
TGTGCCAGTAGTATAGGGGCAAGGAACACCGGGGAGCTGTTTTTT
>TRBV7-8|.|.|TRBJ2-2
CASSLESGVRTGELFF
TGTGCCAGCAGCTTAGAGTCGGGAGTGCGGACCGGGGAGCTGTTTTTT
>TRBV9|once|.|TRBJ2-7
CASSVGSASYEQYF
TGTGCCAGCAGCGTCGGGTCAGCCTCCTACGAGCAGTACTTC
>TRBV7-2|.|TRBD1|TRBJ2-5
CASSFKPGGETQYF
TGTGCCAGCAGTTTTAAGCCAGGGGGAGAGACCCAGTACTTC
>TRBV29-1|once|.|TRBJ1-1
CSALTGMNTEAFF
TGCAGCGCCCTGACTGGCATGAACACTGAAGCTTTCTTT
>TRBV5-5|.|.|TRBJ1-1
CASSLIGLTEAFF
TGTGCCAGCAGCTTGATTGGCCTCACTGAAGCTTTCTTT
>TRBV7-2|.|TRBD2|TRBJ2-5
CASSLDGARGKTQYF
TGTGCCAGCAGCTTAGATGGAGCGCGGGGGAAGACCCAGTACTTC
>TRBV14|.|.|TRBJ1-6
CASSQDAWGGSPLHF
TGTGCCAGCAGCCAAGATGCTTGGGGGGGTTCACCCCTCCACTTT
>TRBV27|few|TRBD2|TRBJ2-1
CATRAGTGGLPSSNEQFF
TGTGCCACCAGAGCAGGGACGGGAGGCCTCCCTTCTTCCAATGAGCAGTTCTTC
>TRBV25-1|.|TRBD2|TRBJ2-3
CASSGRESTDTQYF
TGTGCCAGCAGTGGGCGGGAGAGCACAGATACGCAGTATTTT
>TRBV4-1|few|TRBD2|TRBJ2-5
CASSHNLRGTETQYF
TGCGCCAGCAGTCATAATTTGCGGGGGACTGAGACCCAGTACTTC
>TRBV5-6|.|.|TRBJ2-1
CASSLGSSGYDNEQFF
TGTGCCAGCAGCTTGGGGAGCAGCGGGTATGACAATGAGCAGTTCTTC
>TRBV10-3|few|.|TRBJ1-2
CAISEGRQTYGYTF
TGTGCCATCAGTGAAGGACGGCAAACCTATGGCTACACCTTC
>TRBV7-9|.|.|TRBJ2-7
CASSDRQPYEQYF
TGTGCCAGCAGCGACAGACAGCCCTACGAGCAGTACTTC
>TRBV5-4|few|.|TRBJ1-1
CASSLGGGINTEAFF
TGTGCCAGCAGCTTGGGGGGAGGGATCAACACTGAAGCTTTCTTT
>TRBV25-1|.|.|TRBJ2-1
CATETRSSYNEQFF
TGTGCCACAGAGACCCGGAGCTCCTACAATGAGCAGTTCTTC
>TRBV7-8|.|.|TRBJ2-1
CASSLVTSSYNEQFF
TGTGCCAGCAGCTTAGTCACTAGCTCCTACAATGAGCAGTTCTTC